This TCR beta chain was retrieved from a study of shared clonotypes between healthy human individuals. Overall study findings and caveats: In contrast to clonotypes shared by all four donors, non-shared clonotypes had lower generation probabilities.

This CDR3 has 13 residues. The trim removed 3 bases at V and 8 bases at J, leaving 4 bases unmatched. CDR1 and CDR2 from the germline V gene are SGHNT and YYREEE (reference sequence). About this clone itself: Its antigen is currently unknown. At the DNA level, this CDR3 is encoded by other sequences in the same sample as well.

The assay was immunoSEQ multiplex PCR, and TCRdb's table has in-frame clones only and misses some. The sample lists approximately 980,000 clones; about three quarters were seen once. Source material: memory CD4+ T cells sorted from blood. Subset given: CD45RA-negative fraction. The V and J genes are TRBV5-4 and TRBJ1-2; 10 nucleotides match TRBD1. This sequence originates from a man between 18 and 35 years old in good health. The CDR3 DNA sequence: TGTGCCAGCAGCTCAGGGACAGGGGACGGCTACACCTTC. Residues: CASSSGTGDGYTF.